A selection of T cell receptor beta chains follows, all from one sample in a study of somatic mutations in cytotoxic T cells in rheumatoid arthritis. Method: immunoSEQ multiplex PCR; TCRdb's copy keeps in-frame clones and lacks some. The data show tens of thousands of clones, with just under 80% seen just once and about 11% held by the top ten. Sample: CD8+ T cells sorted from blood. Every receptor here comes from an adult with rheumatoid arthritis. CDR3s include the opening cysteine and the closing phenylalanine or tryptophan. The D gene is left open where the match is weak. Clone size, where shown, is once, few, many, or a class for clones that have expanded.

D	size	V	J	DNA	CDR3
TRBD2	NA	TRBV18	TRBJ2-1	TGTGCCAGCTCACCTTCCGTACTAGCGCAGGATGAGCAGTTCTTC	CASSPSVLAQDEQFF
TRBD1	NA	TRBV7-8	TRBJ1-1	TGTGCCAGCAGCTTCCGGGACAGGGGATACACTGAAGCTTTCTTT	CASSFRDRGYTEAFF
NA	NA	TRBV6-5	TRBJ2-1	TGTGCCAGCAGTCCTGGGACGCCTGACAATGAGCAGTTCTTC	CASSPGTPDNEQFF
NA	NA	TRBV7-9	TRBJ2-7	TGTGCCAGCAGCTTCACCGGGGACGTCCCCTACGAGCAGTACTTC	CASSFTGDVPYEQYF
NA	once	TRBV15	TRBJ1-1	TGTGCCACCAGCGACAGACTAGGGTTCACTGAAGCTTTCTTT	CATSDRLGFTEAFF
TRBD1	NA	TRBV7-6	TRBJ2-7	TGTGCCAGCAGTTTCACAGGGGCCCTAGTTGACGAGCAGTACTTC	CASSFTGALVDEQYF
NA	NA	TRBV18	TRBJ1-1	TGTGCCAGCTCACCAATCGCAGAACGTAGGACTGAAGCTTTCTTT	CASSPIAERRTEAFF
NA	NA	TRBV15	TRBJ1-3	TGTGCCACCAGCAGCAGCCCTGGAAACACCATATATTTT	CATSSSPGNTIYF
TRBD2	NA	TRBV10-3	TRBJ2-1	TGTGCCATCAGTGGAGCGGGACTAGCGGGAAATGAGCAGTTCTTC	CAISGAGLAGNEQFF
TRBD1	NA	TRBV5-6	TRBJ2-7	TGTGCCAGCAGACCGGGACAGGGCCCCTACGAGCAGTACTTC	CASRPGQGPYEQYF
TRBD1	few	TRBV4-1	TRBJ2-7	TGCGCCAGCAGCCACCATCCCGTATCGACAGGGGACTACGAGCAGTACTTC	CASSHHPVSTGDYEQYF
TRBD1	NA	TRBV4-3	TRBJ2-7	TGCGCCAGCAGCCAGGTGACAGGGACGCCCTACGAGCAGTACTTC	CASSQVTGTPYEQYF
NA	few	TRBV4-2	TRBJ1-5	TGTGCCAGCAGCCAAGTGGATTTGGGCGGGATTAATCAGCCCCAGCATTTT	CASSQVDLGGINQPQHF
NA	NA	TRBV9	TRBJ1-4	TGTGCCAGCAACCCAGGGGTGGCTAATGAAAAACTGTTTTTT	CASNPGVANEKLFF
NA	NA	TRBV7-9	TRBJ2-7	TGTGCCAGCAGCTCCAGGAGGTCCTCTAGCTCCTACGAGCAGTACTTC	CASSSRRSSSSYEQYF
NA	NA	TRBV4-3	TRBJ2-3	TGCGCCAGCAGCCAGCGTTGGCGGGGTACAGATACGCAGTATTTT	CASSQRWRGTDTQYF
NA	NA	TRBV6-5	TRBJ1-1	TGTGCCAGCAGCGAAGGGTCTACGACGTTGGCTTTCTTT	CASSEGSTTLAFF
TRBD1	medium-sized	TRBV10-2	TRBJ1-6	TGCGCCAGCATGGACAGGGATAATTCACCCCTCCACTTT	CASMDRDNSPLHF
TRBD2	NA	TRBV4-1	TRBJ2-1	TGCGCCAGCAGCCCGGGAGGGTCCTACAATGAGCAGTTCTTC	CASSPGGSYNEQFF
NA	NA	TRBV7-6	TRBJ2-1	TGTGCCAGCAGCTGGGGCCAAAATGAGCAGTTCTTC	CASSWGQNEQFF
NA	NA	TRBV11-2	TRBJ1-1	TGTGCCAGCAGGAGCGGGTTTATGACTGAAGCTTTCTTT	CASRSGFMTEAFF
NA	NA	TRBV27	TRBJ1-1	TGTGCCAGCAGCCCCTATACGTACACTGAAGCTTTCTTT	CASSPYTYTEAFF
NA	NA	TRBV7-9	TRBJ1-3	TGTGCCAGCAGCTTAGTCACCTACTCTGGAAACACCATATATTTT	CASSLVTYSGNTIYF
NA	NA	TRBV4-1	TRBJ1-6	TGCGCCAGCAGTCAAAAAGAGCCGGGGGCTTCACCCCTCCACTTT	CASSQKEPGASPLHF
TRBD1	NA	TRBV27	TRBJ1-1	TGTGCCAGCAGTTCCATTTCTACAGGGGGCAACACTGAAGCTTTCTTT	CASSSISTGGNTEAFF
NA	NA	TRBV11-3	TRBJ2-7	TGTGCCAGCAGCTCGTTTAGCCTGCCGGACGAGCAGTACTTC	CASSSFSLPDEQYF
NA	NA	TRBV19	TRBJ1-4	TGTGCCAGTAGTATAAGGGTTGGAACTAATGAAAAACTGTTTTTT	CASSIRVGTNEKLFF
NA	NA	TRBV4-3	TRBJ1-1	TGCGCCAGCAGCCCAAGGCCTAGGCCCACTGAAGCTTTCTTT	CASSPRPRPTEAFF
TRBD1	NA	TRBV5-1	TRBJ2-3	TGCGCCAGCAGCTTTTTCGGACAGGAGCGCACAGATACGCAGTATTTT	CASSFFGQERTDTQYF
TRBD2	NA	TRBV4-2	TRBJ2-1	TGTGCCAGCAGCCGAGGAGAACTAGCGGGGGCGATCTACAATGAGCAGTTCTTC	CASSRGELAGAIYNEQFF